The entry below describes one T cell receptor beta chain. This sample was included in a study of blood T cell repertoires in COVID-19. Study background: The origin of the acute and convalescent COVID-19 samples was the United States, Italy and Spain. PBMCs, B-cell-depleted T cells, or T cells provided the cDNA or gDNA that made up the material.

Source study methods: Researchers report that nucleated cell counts were estimated from reference gene primer amplification. The assay was immunoSEQ multiplex PCR, and TCRdb's table has in-frame clones only and misses some. The V and J calls and the clone size are those of that table, but D and trimming were determined from the DNA. The table lists a few hundred thousand clones, around 87% of them singletons. This clonotype was obtained from a woman aged 45-60 years with acute or convalescent COVID-19. Material: peripheral blood.

CDR3 DNA sequence: TGTGCCAGCAGTTTGGCGGGAGGGCCCTACAATGAGCAGTTCTTC. Its protein product is CASSLAGGPYNEQFF. The V call is TRBV28, the J call TRBJ2-1, with 9 bases lining up with TRBD2. Per the germline V gene, CDR1 is MDHEN and CDR2 is SYDVKM. The CDR3 sequence is 15 residues long. J gave up 2 bases and V 3 bases, and 2 bases lay outside the gene matches.